Each of the 10 T cell receptor beta chains below was sequenced from the same sample in a study of CD8 T cells in Susac syndrome. About 0.5 to 1 ug RNA was reverse transcribed with random hexamers. MiXCR, run by TCRdb on the immunoSEQ multiplex PCR reads, gives a single entry per CDR3 protein. Here the sample spans under 200,000 distinct CDR3 sequences, 85% to 95% being singletons. Sequencing was done on a sample of CD8+ T cells from PBMCs. These receptors all come from a human donor with multiple sclerosis.

The CDR3 bases are TGTGCCAGCAGGGGGGGGACCGAATACACAAACTATGGCTACACCTTC. Its protein product is CASRGGTEYTNYGYTF. The chain recombines TRBV13 with TRBJ1-2, with D tentatively TRBD1 (5 bases). Germline loops: CDR1 PRHDT, CDR2 FYEKMQ (reference sequence). The CDR3 runs 16 residues. Trimming took off 6 bases at V and 2 bases at J, with 19 bases between the two ends.

The chain combines TRBV7-9 with TRBJ2-2; D is tentatively TRBD1 or TRBD2 (5 bases each). V was shortened by 5 bases and J by 2 bases, with 12 bases between the two germline ends. CDR1 and CDR2 (germline): SEHNR, FQNEAQ (reference sequence). The CDR3 covers 15 residues. CDR3 amino acids: CASSPRDGNTGELFF. CDR3 bases: TGTGCCAGCAGCCCGAGGGACGGCAACACCGGGGAGCTGTTTTTT.

V and J are TRBV11-2 and TRBJ2-5; D not certain. The CDR3 is 13 amino acids. From germline, CDR1 is SGHAT and CDR2 FQNNGV. Between the trimmed V and J ends, which lost 4 bases and 5 bases, there was a span of 11 bases. As DNA, the CDR3 is TGTGCCAGCAGCTCCTTCTATGACGAGACCCAGTACTTC. Translated, it gives CASSSFYDETQYF.

This clonotype was recorded only once. This rearrangement joins TRBV27 to TRBJ2-1; 9 nucleotides align to TRBD1. Germline CDR1 and CDR2: MNHEY and SMNVEV (reference sequence). V trimming: 4 bases; J trimming: 3 bases; junction bases outside the gene matches: 4. The CDR3 loop spans 15 amino acids. The CDR3 sequence is CASSSRDRVYNEQFF. The CDR3 nucleotides are TGTGCCAGCAGTTCCCGGGACAGGGTCTACAATGAGCAGTTCTTC.

Here the CDR3 DNA reads TGTGCCACCAGCCCGCGGCGGGACTACGAGCAGTACTTC. This translates into CATSPRRDYEQYF. The rearrangement joins TRBV15 to TRBJ2-7, with a weak D call TRBD2 (6 bases). Germline assignment: CDR1 LNHNV and CDR2 YYDKDF (reference sequence). V was cut by 5 bases and J by 3 bases, with 11 bases left in between. The CDR3 covers 13 residues.

This chain uses TRBV28 with TRBJ2-3; TRBD2 matches 13 bases. The CDR3 is made up of 21 amino acids. Trimming removed 9 bases from V and 2 bases from J; junction bases left unmatched: 23. Germline V CDR1 and CDR2: MDHEN, SYDVKM. The CDR3 nucleotides read TGTGCCAGTACGAAGTCTGGACTAGCGGGAGCGGGGAGCTTCCTCACAGATACGCAGTATTTT. It translates to CASTKSGLAGAGSFLTDTQYF.

V and J are TRBV5-1 and TRBJ2-2, with 7 positions matching TRBD1. V shed 1 base and J 1 base; nucleotides not matched to a gene: 4. Germline V gene sequence: CDR1 SGHRS, CDR2 YFSETQ. This CDR3 contains 16 residues. The CDR3 spells CASSLNPGGNTGELFF. DNA for the CDR3: TGCGCCAGCAGCTTGAATCCAGGGGGGAACACCGGGGAGCTGTTTTTT.

The chain links TRBV10-2 to TRBJ1-1; unclear D gene. V lost 3 bases, J lost 6 bases, and 5 bases lay in between. Germline V lookup: CDR1 WSHSY, CDR2 SAAADI. The CDR3 is 11 amino acids. The CDR3 loop is CASSEFAEAFF. The CDR3 DNA reads as TGCGCCAGCAGTGAATTTGCTGAAGCTTTCTTT.

V and J are TRBV28 and TRBJ2-1, with D possibly matching TRBD2 (7 bases). CDR1 and CDR2 from the germline V gene are MDHEN and SYDVKM. Deletions cut 6 bases from V and 7 bases from J, with 16 bases between. The CDR3 has 14 residues. The CDR3 loop is CASSQYGGRNEQFF. In DNA, the CDR3 is TGTGCCAGCAGCCAATACGGGGGGCGGAATGAGCAGTTCTTC. Together with reference TRBV28 and TRBJ2-1, the CDR3 gives the full variable domain: DVKVTQSSRYLVKRTGEKVFLECVQDMDHENMFWYRQDPGLGLRLIYFSYDVKMKEKGDIPEGYSVSREKKERFSLILESASTNQTSMYLCASSQYGGRNEQFFGPGTRLTVL.

This sequence joins TRBV5-6 and TRBJ2-3; D might be TRBD1 or TRBD2, each matching 6 bases. V was shortened by 2 bases and J by 6 bases, with 22 bases between the two germline ends. CDR1 and CDR2 (germline): SGHDT, YYEEEE. This CDR3 has 17 residues. The CDR3 coding sequence is TGTGCCAGCAGCTTCAACCCCGGCTGGGGGGCGCTGGATACGCAGTATTTT. As protein: CASSFNPGWGALDTQYF.